Presented here are 15 T cell receptor beta chains from one specimen sequenced in a study of T-cell memory formation after mild COVID-19. One entry per CDR3 protein results from TCRdb running MiXCR on the 5' RACE reads. The data show hundreds of thousands of distinct CDR3 sequences, about 20% seen once. The specimen sequenced was PBMCs or a T cell subset sorted from them (not recorded which). The receptors here all came from an adult woman who had mild COVID-19 (a few samples of this study predate the infection). Cell type and time point are not known.

The genes are TRBV4-1 and TRBJ1-1; D might be TRBD1 (5 bases). This CDR3 is 14 amino acids long. CDR1 and CDR2 (germline): MGHRA, YSYEKL. Trimming took 10 bases from V and 1 from J, leaving 16 bases between them. The CDR3 region is CATREGRGNTEAFF. CDR3 DNA sequence: TGCGCCACCAGGGAGGGGCGCGGGAACACTGAAGCTTTCTTT.

This chain's CDR3 is CASSMTGSPNQPQHF. The DNA of the CDR3 is TGCGCCAGCAGCATGACAGGGTCCCCCAATCAGCCCCAGCATTTT. This rearrangement joins TRBV4-1 to TRBJ1-5; 7 bases agree with TRBD1. With 5 bases clipped from V and 3 bases from J, the junction kept 7 bases outside the gene matches. The CDR3 spans 15 residues. The germline gives CDR1 MGHRA, CDR2 YSYEKL.

The J gene is TRBJ1-2, the V gene TRBV10-3; D is ambiguous. Germline CDR1 and CDR2: ENHRY and SYGVKD. The V and J ends lost 2 bases and 3 bases respectively, with 7 bases between them. CDR3 length equals 13 residues. The chain's CDR3 is CAISEDVDYGYTF. The CDR3 DNA sequence: TGTGCCATCAGTGAGGACGTCGACTATGGCTACACCTTC.

The table lists this clonotype with a few counts. The chain recombines TRBV5-1 with TRBJ1-1; the D is unclear. Deletions cut 0 bases from V and 1 base from J, with 10 bases between. CDR3 length equals 15 residues. In germline, CDR1 is SGHRS, CDR2 YFSETQ. CDR3 in amino acids: CASSLVSVPNTEAFF. The CDR3 nucleotides are TGCGCCAGCAGCTTGGTTTCCGTCCCGAACACTGAAGCTTTCTTT.

The chain recombines TRBV5-1 with TRBJ2-7; D gene uncertain. The germline V gene encodes CDR1 SGHRS and CDR2 YFSETQ. V was cut by 0 bases and J by 4 bases, with 14 bases left in between. The CDR3 has 15 residues. In DNA form, the CDR3 reads TGCGCCAGCAGCTTGGTCGACGGGCAGCTATACGAGCAGTACTTC. It translates to CASSLVDGQLYEQYF. Variable domain in full (rest from reference TRBV5-1 and TRBJ2-7): KAGVTQTPRYLIKTRGQQVTLSCSPISGHRSVSWYQQTPGQGLQFLFEYFSETQRNKGNFPGRFSGRQFSNSRSEMNVSTLELGDSALYLCASSLVDGQLYEQYFGPGTRLTVT.

The chain is built from TRBV20-1 and TRBJ2-1; 7 positions agree with TRBD1. The CDR3 consists of 14 residues. Losses at the gene ends were 1 base for V and 4 bases for J; bases not matched to a gene: 4. Germline V gives CDR1 DFQATT, CDR2 SNEGSKA (reference sequence). CDR3 DNA sequence: TGCAGTGCTAGAGTTGTCAGGGGGTACAATGAGCAGTTCTTC. It is translated as CSARVVRGYNEQFF.

The chain recombines TRBV18 with TRBJ2-1, with TRBD2 matching over 9 bases. CDR3 size: 17 residues. The V segment lost 3 bases and the J segment 7 bases; nucleotides outside the gene matches: 13. Germline V gene sequence: CDR1 KGHSH, CDR2 LQKENI. CDR3 DNA sequence: TGTGCCAGCTCACCCGTCCGACTAGCGGCTAGGGGAAATGAGCAGTTCTTC. Its protein is CASSPVRLAARGNEQFF.

The rearrangement uses TRBV29-1 and TRBJ1-2; no clear D. V lost 5 bases to trimming and J lost 2 bases, with 9 bases between them. Germline-derived CDR1 and CDR2 are SQVTM and ANQGSEA. This CDR3 contains 12 residues. CDR3 residues: CSVSAGNYGYTF. The CDR3 nucleotides are TGCAGCGTTTCCGCGGGCAACTATGGCTACACCTTC.

CDR3: CASRPTGGADTEAFF. The DNA of the CDR3 is TGCGCCAGCAGGCCTACAGGGGGCGCTGACACTGAAGCTTTCTTT. The chain employs TRBV5-1 and TRBJ1-1, with 9 bases lining up with TRBD1. The germline V gene encodes CDR1 SGHRS and CDR2 YFSETQ. After removal of 5 bases from V and 3 bases from J, the junction contained 8 bases not matched to a gene. This CDR3 has 15 amino acids.

A word on this clonotype: The junction and the germline gene differ at one end; a read error may be behind it. J is TRBJ2-3 and V is TRBV6-1, with 8 bases that match TRBD1. The length of the CDR3 is 16 residues. Germline loops: CDR1 MNHNS, CDR2 SASEGT. CDR3 nucleotides: TGTGACAGCAGTGAAGCGCTTGTCACAGGGGGAGATACGCAGTATTTT. It is translated as CDSSEALVTGGDTQYF.

The gene calls are TRBV28 and TRBJ1-6, with 9 bases matching TRBD1. J lost 8 bases, V lost 6 bases, and 2 bases had no gene match. The CDR3 length is 13 residues. CDR1 is MDHEN, CDR2 SYDVKM, per germline. The DNA of the CDR3 is TGTGCCAGCAGAAGGACAGGGGATTCACCCCTCCACTTT. Encoded protein: CASRRTGDSPLHF.

The chain employs TRBV5-1 and TRBJ2-1; 7 bases are shared with TRBD1. V lost 0 bases to trimming and J lost 6 bases; unmatched junction nucleotides: 3. The CDR3 is 14 amino acids. The germline gives CDR1 SGHRS, CDR2 YFSETQ. The DNA for the CDR3 is TGCGCCAGCAGCTTGGGCAACAGGGGCAATGAGCAGTTCTTC. Protein product: CASSLGNRGNEQFF.

The genes are TRBV19 and TRBJ1-1; 8 nucleotides agree with TRBD1. The germline CDR1 and CDR2 sequences are LNHDA and SQIVND (reference sequence). V was clipped by 3 bases and J by 4 bases; unmatched bases: 10. CDR3 length equals 16 residues. The CDR3 region has the DNA TGTGCCAGTAGTATTCGGAGAACAGGGGGTTCCACTGAAGCTTTCTTT. Translation: CASSIRRTGGSTEAFF.

The chain links TRBV3-1 to TRBJ1-4, with D possibly being TRBD1 (6 bases). This CDR3 has 17 residues. Germline CDR1 is LGHDT and CDR2 is YNNKEL (reference sequence). The V and J ends lost 4 bases and 0 bases respectively, with 15 bases between them. The CDR3, as DNA: TGTGCCAGCAGCCCTCGGACAGAGTTTTCAACTAATGAAAAACTGTTTTTT. This codes for CASSPRTEFSTNEKLFF.

This clonotype was seen a few times. The chain combines TRBV13 with TRBJ2-2; possibly TRBD1 for D (5 bases). CDR1 is PRHDT, CDR2 FYEKMQ, per germline (reference sequence). The CDR3 is made up of 14 amino acids. V lost 1 base to trimming and J lost 8 bases, with 11 bases between them. The CDR3 nucleotides read TGTGCCAGCAGCTTAGCAGGGCGGCCTGGGGAGCTGTTTTTT. This codes for CASSLAGRPGELFF.